Below are 17 T cell receptor beta chains sequenced from a single sample in a study of T cells in tumors after PD-1 blockade. Method: immunoSEQ multiplex PCR; TCRdb's copy keeps in-frame clones and lacks some. Among 40,000 to 55,000 clones, about four fifths were seen once, and the ten largest hold roughly 17%. The sequencing here drew on PBMCs, taken before anti-PD-1 treatment. The receptors come from a human donor with basal cell carcinoma.

This chain links TRBV30 with TRBJ2-7; D tentatively fits TRBD1 or TRBD2 (7 bases each). Germline V gene data show CDR1 as GTSNPN and CDR2 as SVGIG (reference sequence). This CDR3 comprises 15 residues. The V end lost 5 bases, the J end lost 5 bases, and 22 bases lay between the germline ends. The CDR3 region is CAWVKGGGFVNEQYF. The CDR3 DNA sequence: TGTGCCTGGGTAAAGGGAGGGGGCTTTGTGAACGAGCAGTACTTC. Based on the CDR3 plus reference TRBV30 and TRBJ2-7, the full variable domain is SQTIHQWPATLVQPVGSPLSLECTVEGTSNPNLYWYRQAAGRGLQLLFYSVGIGQISSEVPQNLSASRPQDRQFILSSKKLLLSDSGFYLCAWVKGGGFVNEQYFGPGTRLTVT.

V gene TRBV11-1 combines with J gene TRBJ2-7; D perhaps matches TRBD2 (6 bases). The CDR3 loop spans 14 amino acids. V was trimmed by 2 bases and J by 7 bases, leaving 15 bases between them. CDR1 and CDR2 from the germline V gene are SGHAT and FQDESV (reference sequence). CDR3 region: CASSLTSGLGEQYF. The DNA of the CDR3 is TGTGCCAGCAGCTTAACCTCGGGACTCGGGGAGCAGTACTTC.

CDR3 nucleotides: TGTGCCAGCAGCCCCATTAATCAGCCCCAGCATTTT. Protein sequence: CASSPINQPQHF. The V call is TRBV28, the J call TRBJ1-5, with no clear D. CDR3 length: 12 amino acids. The V end was cut by 6 bases, the J end by 4 bases, with 7 bases between. CDR1 is MDHEN and CDR2 is SYDVKM in the germline V gene.

The chain employs TRBV5-1 and TRBJ2-1, with 10 positions matching TRBD2. The V gene's germline CDR1 is SGHRS and CDR2 YFSETQ. The CDR3 spans 14 residues. The V gene end was trimmed by 2 bases and the J gene end by 9 bases; junction bases not matched to a gene: 5. The CDR3 nucleotides read TGCGCCAGCAGCTTCAGCGGGGGGGCCGTTGAGCAGTTCTTC. Translated, it gives CASSFSGGAVEQFF.

The chain joins TRBV2 to TRBJ1-5, with a tentative D call TRBD1 (5 bases). CDR1 is SNHLY and CDR2 is FYNNEI in the germline V gene. V dropped 2 bases and J dropped 3 bases, with 11 bases sitting between them. The CDR3 has 15 residues. DNA of the CDR3: TGTGCCAGCAGTGAATTGGCAGGGAACAATCAGCCCCAGCATTTT. It codes for CASSELAGNNQPQHF.

The V and J genes are TRBV7-9 and TRBJ2-3; the D is unclear. The CDR3 spans 14 residues. The V end lost 1 base, the J end lost 4 bases, and 9 bases lay between the germline ends. Germline CDR1 reads SEHNR; CDR2 reads FQNEAQ (reference sequence). The CDR3 is CASSLVLIPDTQYF. For the CDR3, the DNA is TGTGCCAGCAGCTTAGTGCTAATCCCAGATACGCAGTATTTT.

The CDR3 DNA follows: TGTGCCAGCAGCGACGCTAACCGAGTTAACACCGGGGAGCTGTTTTTT. It yields the protein CASSDANRVNTGELFF. V gene TRBV7-3 combines with J gene TRBJ2-2; D is ambiguous. Germline lookup yields CDR1 SGHTA and CDR2 FQGTGA. Trimming shortened V by 5 bases and J by 2 bases, and 15 bases separated the two germline ends. This CDR3 region has 16 residues.

This clone has more than one count but fewer than ten. CDR3 DNA: TGTGCCAGCAGCTTAGGGCAGAACAATGAGCAGTTCTTC. Amino acid sequence: CASSLGQNNEQFF. The rearrangement uses TRBV7-9 and TRBJ2-1; D unclear. This CDR3 has 13 amino acids. V was trimmed by 1 base and J by 5 bases, leaving 6 bases between them. Germline lookup yields CDR1 SEHNR and CDR2 FQNEAQ (reference sequence).

V usage is TRBV6-1 and J usage is TRBJ1-2; unclear D gene. Germline-derived CDR1 and CDR2 are MNHNS and SASEGT. Trimming pared 3 bases from V and 8 bases from J, leaving 7 bases between. CDR3 size: 11 residues. The CDR3 DNA sequence: TGTGCCAGCAGTGACCGCTGGGGCTACACCTTC. Its protein product is CASSDRWGYTF.

The chain couples TRBV6-6 to TRBJ2-7, with unresolved D. Trimming cost V 5 bases and J 4 bases, with 9 bases left between them. Germline V gene lookup returns CDR1 MNHNY and CDR2 SVGAGI (reference sequence). The CDR3 covers 12 residues. This chain's CDR3 is CASSRLIYEQYF. The DNA for the CDR3 is TGTGCCAGCAGTCGACTGATTTACGAGCAGTACTTC.

The CDR3 DNA follows: TGCGCCAGCTCATCGGGGAGCCCAGCGAACACCGGGGAGCTGTTTTTT. It is translated as CASSSGSPANTGELFF. The V and J genes are TRBV5-1 and TRBJ2-2, with D possibly matching TRBD2 (5 bases). Germline lookup yields CDR1 SGHRS and CDR2 YFSETQ. Trimming pared 7 bases from V and 0 bases from J, leaving 16 bases between. The CDR3 covers 16 residues. The full variable domain, with the rest looked up from reference TRBV5-1 and TRBJ2-2, is KAGVTQTPRYLIKTRGQQVTLSCSPISGHRSVSWYQQTPGQGLQFLFEYFSETQRNKGNFPGRFSGRQFSNSRSEMNVSTLELGDSALYLCASSSGSPANTGELFFGEGSRLTVL.

The rearrangement links TRBV5-1 to TRBJ2-2, with 13 bases matching TRBD2. Germline assignment: CDR1 SGHRS and CDR2 YFSETQ. The V and J ends lost 4 bases and 4 bases, in that order; junction bases with no gene match: 7. The CDR3 runs to 17 residues. The CDR3 DNA reads as TGCGCCAGCAGCCGGACTAGCGGGAGCGGGAGCACCGGGGAGCTGTTTTTT. This codes for CASSRTSGSGSTGELFF.

This clone appeared many times. This rearrangement joins TRBV5-1 to TRBJ2-7, with D uncertain. Deletions cut 0 bases from V and 3 bases from J, with 10 bases between. Germline assignment: CDR1 SGHRS and CDR2 YFSETQ. CDR3 length equals 14 residues. The CDR3 reads CASSLETRNYEQYF. CDR3 coding DNA: TGCGCCAGCAGCTTGGAAACACGTAACTACGAGCAGTACTTC.

The sample holds a few counts of this clone. V usage is TRBV7-9 and J usage is TRBJ2-7; a weak D match, TRBD2 (8 bases). The CDR3 runs 15 residues. Germline V gene sequence: CDR1 SEHNR, CDR2 FQNEAQ (reference sequence). The ends were cut back, 4 bases at V and 7 bases at J, with 20 bases in the middle. The CDR3 sequence is CASSWSTGTGGEQYF. The CDR3 bases are TGTGCCAGCAGCTGGTCGACAGGGACGGGGGGGGAGCAGTACTTC.

This chain connects TRBV5-6 to TRBJ2-1; 10 bases align to TRBD1. Germline loops: CDR1 SGHDT, CDR2 YYEEEE. Trimming at V came to 4 bases and at J to 12 bases, leaving 13 bases not matched to a gene. This CDR3 region has 15 residues. As DNA, the CDR3 is TGTGCCAGCAGCACCGGGACAGGGGTTTATATTGGGCAGTTCTTC. Its translation is CASSTGTGVYIGQFF. The full variable domain, rest sourced from reference TRBV5-6 and TRBJ2-1, is DAGVTQSPTHLIKTRGQQVTLRCSPKSGHDTVSWYQQALGQGPQFIFQYYEEEERQRGNFPDRFSGHQFPNYSSELNVNALLLGDSALYLCASSTGTGVYIGQFFGPGTRLTVL.

This clone was counted only a few times. The chain recombines TRBV30 with TRBJ1-1; TRBD1 matches at 9 bases. V dropped 4 bases and J dropped 3; count of bases not matched to a gene: 6. The germline CDR1 and CDR2 sequences are GTSNPN and SVGIG (reference sequence). The length of the CDR3 is 14 residues. The CDR3 nucleotides read TGTGCCTGGAAATGGACAGGGGAGGACACTGAAGCTTTCTTT. Amino acid sequence: CAWKWTGEDTEAFF.

V is TRBV29-1 and J is TRBJ2-7; D is possibly TRBD1 (5 bases). Trimming pared 6 bases from V and 6 bases from J, leaving 15 bases between. This CDR3 has 12 amino acids. Germline assignment: CDR1 SQVTM and CDR2 ANQGSEA. CDR3 in DNA: TGCAGCGTCGGTCCCCCAGGGTTCGAGCAGTACTTC. It yields the protein CSVGPPGFEQYF.